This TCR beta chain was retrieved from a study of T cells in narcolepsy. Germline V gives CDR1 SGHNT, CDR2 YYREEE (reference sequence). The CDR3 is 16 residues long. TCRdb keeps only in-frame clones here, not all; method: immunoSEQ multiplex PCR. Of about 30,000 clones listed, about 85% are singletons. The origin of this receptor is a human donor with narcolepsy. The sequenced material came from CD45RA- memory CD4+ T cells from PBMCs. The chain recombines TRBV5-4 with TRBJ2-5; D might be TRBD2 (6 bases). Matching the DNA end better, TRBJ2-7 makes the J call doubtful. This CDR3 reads CASSLGSRRDTYEQYF. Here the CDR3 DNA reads TGTGCCAGCAGCTTGGGGTCTAGGAGGGATACTTACGAGCAGTACTTC.